What follows are 20 T cell receptor beta chains derived from one specimen sequenced in a study of vaccination and CD4 T cells after COVID-19. The antigens for these receptors are not known. Cultured CD4+ T-cell DNA underwent Oncomine TCR Beta short-read sequencing. TCRdb called the PCR reads again in MiXCR, with one record for every CDR3 protein. Here the sample spans roughly 16,000 distinct CDR3 sequences, about 53% being singletons. The treatment is: roughly 11-day PBMC culture with coronavirus spike peptide pools or control peptides (ViraFEST assay). The sequenced sample was cultured CD4+ T cells from blood, obtained after SARS-CoV-2 vaccination. These receptor sequences come from a human donor with COVID-19.

The chain employs TRBV6-1 and TRBJ2-5; 11 nucleotides match TRBD2. The V gene end was trimmed by 8 bases and the J gene end by 5 bases; junction bases not matched to a gene: 13. CDR1 MNHNS and CDR2 SASEGT come from the germline V gene. The CDR3 contains 16 residues. CDR3: CASRPLAGGPGETQYF. CDR3 DNA: TGTGCCAGCCGCCCCCTAGCGGGGGGACCAGGGGAGACCCAGTACTTC.

This chain joins TRBV25-1 and TRBJ1-5; D gene unclear. V was cut by 11 bases and J by 1 base, with 15 bases left in between. The CDR3 is made up of 14 amino acids. CDR1 is MGHDK, CDR2 SYGVNS, per germline. The CDR3 loop is CASAGESSNQPQHF. The CDR3 DNA sequence: TGTGCCTCCGCGGGTGAATCGAGCAATCAGCCCCAGCATTTT.

The chain recombines TRBV7-2 with TRBJ2-5; 9 bases match TRBD1. There are 16 residues in the CDR3. The germline V gene has CDR1 SGHTA and CDR2 FQGNSA. Losses at the gene ends were 5 bases for V and 4 bases for J; bases not matched to a gene: 11. The CDR3 loop reads CASSILPGQGSETQYF. The CDR3, as DNA: TGTGCCAGCAGCATACTACCGGGACAGGGTTCAGAGACCCAGTACTTC.

The chain recombines TRBV19 with TRBJ1-5; no reliable D call. V was pared by 3 bases and J by 0 bases, with 9 bases between. Germline-derived CDR1 and CDR2 are LNHDA and SQIVND (reference sequence). The CDR3 spans 15 residues. This CDR3 reads CASSIVQHSNQPQHF. The CDR3 DNA reads TGTGCCAGTAGTATTGTGCAGCATAGCAATCAGCCCCAGCATTTT.

This clonotype occurred a few times. The chain couples TRBV11-3 to TRBJ1-1; no clear D gene. Trimming took 2 bases from V and 11 from J, leaving 9 bases between them. Germline V lookup: CDR1 SGHNT, CDR2 YENEEA. CDR3 size: 11 residues. Written as DNA, the CDR3 is TGTGCCAGCAGCTTAAGGGAGAGGGCTTTCTTT. Its protein is CASSLRERAFF.

The gene calls are TRBV23-1 and TRBJ1-5; D gene unclear. TRBV23-1 is placed among ORFs of uncertain function. Trimming cost V 0 bases and J 8 bases, with 8 bases left between them. This CDR3 spans 13 amino acids. This chain's CDR3 is CASSQSQREPQHF. The CDR3 bases are TGCGCCAGCAGTCAATCGCAAAGGGAGCCCCAGCATTTT.

V usage is TRBV20-1 and J usage is TRBJ1-2; D is unresolved. The V end was cut by 0 bases, the J end by 1 base, with 6 bases between. CDR1 is DFQATT and CDR2 is SNEGSKA in the germline V gene (reference sequence). CDR3 length: 13 amino acids. CDR3 bases: TGCAGTGCTAGAGAGCCCGTTAACTATGGCTACACCTTC. This translates into CSAREPVNYGYTF.

This clonotype showed up just once. This chain connects TRBV7-6 to TRBJ2-2; tentatively, D is TRBD1 or TRBD2 (6 bases each). Between the trimmed V and J ends, which lost 0 bases and 1 base, there was a span of 12 bases. The CDR3 has 17 residues. CDR1 is SGHVS and CDR2 is FNYEAQ in the germline V gene. CDR3: CASSLAEGGWNTGELFF. In DNA, the CDR3 is TGTGCCAGCAGCTTAGCGGAGGGGGGCTGGAACACCGGGGAGCTGTTTTTT.

The J gene is TRBJ2-1, the V gene TRBV2, with D tentatively TRBD1 (5 bases). The germline V and J ends were trimmed by 3 bases and 7 bases, with 13 bases remaining between them. The CDR3 contains 14 residues. Germline V CDR1 and CDR2: SNHLY, FYNNEI. CDR3 DNA: TGTGCCAGCAGTGATCCAGGGTATAGGAATGAGCAGTTCTTC. Amino acid sequence: CASSDPGYRNEQFF.

The rearrangement links TRBV27 to TRBJ1-2; 7 nucleotides agree with TRBD1. Germline loops: CDR1 MNHEY, CDR2 SMNVEV (reference sequence). Germline trimming cut 4 bases from V and 7 bases from J; bases unmatched to any gene: 6. This CDR3 comprises 13 residues. This CDR3 reads CASSSIQGTGYTF. The CDR3 DNA is TGTGCCAGCAGTTCCATACAGGGGACTGGCTACACCTTC.

The V and J genes are TRBV18 and TRBJ1-1; D call uncertain. CDR3 length: 13 residues. V was cut by 4 bases and J by 0 bases, with 6 bases left in between. CDR1 is KGHSH and CDR2 is LQKENI in the germline V gene. CDR3 sequence reads: CASSQGVNTEAFF. The CDR3 DNA sequence: TGTGCCAGCTCACAGGGCGTGAACACTGAAGCTTTCTTT.

The chain couples TRBV5-8 to TRBJ1-5; a possible D gene is TRBD1 (5 bases). Germline CDR1 and CDR2: SGHTS and YDEGEE. The CDR3 has 16 residues. Deletions cut 4 bases from V and 1 base from J, with 15 bases between. CDR3 amino acids: CASSHPTVESNQPQHF. CDR3 nucleotides: TGTGCCAGCAGCCACCCGACAGTCGAAAGCAATCAGCCCCAGCATTTT. Full variable domain (remainder filled in from reference TRBV5-8 and TRBJ1-5): EAGVTQSPTHLIKTRGQQATLRCSPISGHTSVYWYQQALGLGLQFLLWYDEGEERNRGNFPPRFSGRQFPNYSSELNVNALELEDSALYLCASSHPTVESNQPQHFGDGTRLSIL.

The genes are TRBV29-1 and TRBJ1-2; maybe TRBD1 (5 bases). Germline-derived CDR1 and CDR2 are SQVTM and ANQGSEA. This CDR3 comprises 13 residues. V lost 7 bases to trimming and J lost 7 bases, with 19 bases between them. Here the CDR3 reads CSGGRDSPGGYTF. DNA of the CDR3: TGCAGCGGAGGGAGGGACTCCCCGGGTGGCTACACCTTC.

The rearrangement uses TRBV7-6 and TRBJ1-1; 8 bases are a match to TRBD1. V shed 5 bases, J shed 5 bases, and the junction held 7 bases outside the gene matches. This CDR3 is 14 amino acids long. Looked up from germline, CDR1 is SGHVS and CDR2 is FNYEAQ. CDR3 sequence: CASSPGQGATEAFF. In nucleotides, the CDR3 is TGTGCCAGCAGCCCCGGACAGGGAGCTACTGAAGCTTTCTTT.

This clonotype was seen just once. The J gene is TRBJ1-6, the V gene TRBV12-3 or TRBV12-4, with D maybe TRBD1 (5 bases). The germline V and J ends were trimmed by 4 bases and 1 base, with 17 bases remaining between them. The CDR3 runs 18 residues. CDR3 in amino acids: CASSWGMGSGSYNSPLHF. The CDR3 coding sequence is TGTGCCAGCAGTTGGGGCATGGGTTCGGGTTCCTATAATTCACCCCTCCACTTT.

V is TRBV28 and J is TRBJ2-5; TRBD2 matches 11 bases. Trimming removed 3 bases from V and 7 bases from J; junction bases left unmatched: 13. The germline gives CDR1 MDHEN, CDR2 SYDVKM. This CDR3 is 17 amino acids long. CDR3 protein: CASSLLLAGATIGTQYF. In DNA form, the CDR3 reads TGTGCCAGCAGTTTGCTACTAGCGGGGGCCACCATCGGGACCCAGTACTTC.

This clonotype was counted a single time. The V gene is TRBV24-1, the J gene TRBJ1-1; D not resolved. The CDR3 is made up of 13 amino acids. The germline CDR1 and CDR2 sequences are KGHDR and SFDVKD. V lost 4 bases to trimming and J lost 4 bases, with 9 bases between them. CDR3 nucleotide sequence: TGTGCCACCAGTGAGCCTGGGTCCACTGAAGCTTTCTTT. Its translation is CATSEPGSTEAFF.

This clonotype was observed a few times. The V gene is TRBV20-1, the J gene TRBJ1-3; D is ambiguous. CDR3 length: 14 amino acids. Germline CDR1 and CDR2: DFQATT and SNEGSKA (reference sequence). V was shortened by 3 bases and J by 4 bases, with 13 bases between the two germline ends. CDR3 sequence: CSARGNSGGNTIYF. The CDR3 DNA sequence: TGCAGTGCTAGGGGTAACAGTGGGGGAAACACCATATATTTT.

The chain uses TRBV7-2 and TRBJ1-2, with D possibly TRBD1 on 6 matching bases. V lost 5 bases to trimming and J lost 2 bases, with 9 bases between them. CDR1 is SGHTA, CDR2 FQGNSA, per germline. CDR3 length equals 13 residues. CDR3 in DNA: TGTGCCAGCAGCCATGGACAGAACTATGGCTACACCTTC. Translation gives CASSHGQNYGYTF.

This clonotype appeared once. The chain combines TRBV12-3 or TRBV12-4 with TRBJ1-5; a possible D gene is TRBD1 (6 bases). The CDR3 loop spans 15 amino acids. The V end lost 5 bases, the J end lost 2 bases, and 13 bases lay between the germline ends. CDR3 bases: TGTGCCAGCAGTCTAAGGGGGGCTGGCAATCAGCCCCAGCATTTT. Residues: CASSLRGAGNQPQHF.